The 22 T cell receptor beta chains below all came from one sample that was sequenced in a study of STAT5B mutations in CD4+ large granular lymphocyte leukemia. Assay used: immunoSEQ multiplex PCR; TCRdb lists only in-frame clones, some missing. The table includes around 30,000 clones, 65% to 75% detected once. The sample comprised CD4+ T cells from blood buffy coats. The receptors here all came from a human donor in good health.

This clone was counted between two and nine times. The chain has TRBV19 and TRBJ1-5; D remains unclear. Germline V CDR1 and CDR2: LNHDA, SQIVND (reference sequence). V lost 5 bases, J lost 4 bases, and 12 bases lay in between. This CDR3 is 14 amino acids long. The chain's CDR3 is CASSADGLNQPQHF. In nucleotides, the CDR3 is TGTGCCAGTAGTGCGGACGGATTGAATCAGCCCCAGCATTTT. Complete variable domain (other parts from reference TRBV19 and TRBJ1-5): DGGITQSPKYLFRKEGQNVTLSCEQNLNHDAMYWYRQDPGQGLRLIYYSQIVNDFQKGDIAEGYSVSREKKESFPLTVTSAQKNPTAFYLCASSADGLNQPQHFGDGTRLSIL.

The V call is TRBV5-1, the J call TRBJ1-1, with D uncertain. The CDR3 is 13 amino acids. Germline loops: CDR1 SGHRS, CDR2 YFSETQ. Trimming took 4 bases from V and 5 from J, leaving 12 bases between them. This chain's CDR3 is CASSPRAGTEAFF. CDR3 coding DNA: TGCGCCAGCAGCCCGAGGGCTGGGACTGAAGCTTTCTTT.

This clone was counted between two and nine times. The chain employs TRBV5-1 and TRBJ1-1; 8 bases line up with TRBD1. This CDR3 comprises 13 residues. Germline V gene data show CDR1 as SGHRS and CDR2 as YFSETQ. V shed 3 bases, J shed 6 bases, and the junction held 4 bases outside the gene matches. The CDR3 DNA sequence: TGCGCCAGCAGCTCGACAGGGGTCTCTGAAGCTTTCTTT. Its translation is CASSSTGVSEAFF. Full variable domain (remainder filled in from reference TRBV5-1 and TRBJ1-1): KAGVTQTPRYLIKTRGQQVTLSCSPISGHRSVSWYQQTPGQGLQFLFEYFSETQRNKGNFPGRFSGRQFSNSRSEMNVSTLELGDSALYLCASSSTGVSEAFFGQGTRLTVV.

CDR3 sequence: CASSLGIRDSRPNEQFF. The CDR3 DNA is TGTGCCAGCAGTTTAGGGATCCGGGACTCCCGCCCCAATGAGCAGTTCTTC. The chain is built from TRBV27 and TRBJ2-1, with D possibly matching TRBD2 (6 bases). V lost 2 bases and J 6 bases, leaving 20 bases between the germline ends. CDR1 is MNHEY, CDR2 SMNVEV, per germline (reference sequence). The CDR3 covers 17 residues.

This chain links TRBV6-1 with TRBJ1-2; TRBD1 might be the D (5 bases). The V end was cut by 5 bases, the J end by 4 bases, with 11 bases between. The CDR3 has 13 residues. Per germline, CDR1 MNHNS and CDR2 SASEGT. The CDR3 DNA is TGTGCCAGCAGTTCCCAAGGGACCTATGGCTACACCTTC. Its protein product is CASSSQGTYGYTF.

J is TRBJ1-1 and V is TRBV7-2, with D unclear. CDR1 SGHTA and CDR2 FQGNSA come from the germline V gene. V shed 6 bases and J shed 1 base, with 12 bases lying between them. The CDR3 covers 14 residues. CDR3 region: CASRPGRTNTEAFF. DNA for the CDR3: TGTGCCAGCAGACCAGGACGCACGAACACTGAAGCTTTCTTT.

The rearrangement uses TRBV18 and TRBJ2-1, with D perhaps being TRBD1 or TRBD2 (6 bases each). Per the germline V gene, CDR1 is KGHSH and CDR2 is LQKENI. V lost 2 bases to trimming and J lost 8 bases, with 13 bases between them. The CDR3 loop spans 14 amino acids. In nucleotides, the CDR3 is TGTGCCAGCTCACCATCCGGGGGCTTCGATGAGCAGTTCTTC. Translation gives CASSPSGGFDEQFF.

The chain employs TRBV19 and TRBJ1-2; 7 bases line up with TRBD1. Germline-derived CDR1 and CDR2 are LNHDA and SQIVND (reference sequence). This CDR3 comprises 15 residues. The trim removed 2 bases at V and 6 bases at J, leaving 9 bases unmatched. The CDR3 sequence: CASSIPGGGRHGYTF. In DNA, the CDR3 is TGTGCCAGTAGTATACCAGGGGGGGGAAGACATGGCTACACCTTC.

The genes are TRBV7-8 and TRBJ1-1; D not resolved. CDR1 is SGHVS, CDR2 FQNEAQ, per germline. The CDR3 contains 14 residues. With 1 base removed from V and 0 bases from J, the gap between germline ends came to 6 bases. CDR3 in DNA: TGTGCCAGCAGCTTAGGGACCATGAACACTGAAGCTTTCTTT. Translating it yields CASSLGTMNTEAFF.

V usage is TRBV19 and J usage is TRBJ1-5, with no clear D. There are 16 residues in the CDR3. V was shortened by 7 bases and J by 2 bases, with 18 bases between the two germline ends. From germline, CDR1 is LNHDA and CDR2 SQIVND (reference sequence). This CDR3 reads CASTPAWRYGNQPQHF. DNA for the CDR3: TGTGCCAGTACCCCGGCCTGGAGGTATGGCAATCAGCCCCAGCATTTT.

V usage is TRBV18 and J usage is TRBJ2-1, with 12 bases matching TRBD2. The V segment lost 3 bases and the J segment 5 bases; nucleotides outside the gene matches: 5. The CDR3 extends over 16 amino acids. The germline gives CDR1 KGHSH, CDR2 LQKENI. CDR3 amino acids: CASSPFTSGGNNEQFF. The CDR3 region has the DNA TGTGCCAGCTCACCTTTTACTAGCGGGGGGAACAATGAGCAGTTCTTC.

This rearrangement joins TRBV6-1 to TRBJ2-3, with TRBD1 matching over 7 bases. This CDR3 contains 15 residues. From germline, CDR1 is MNHNS and CDR2 SASEGT. Trimming removed 6 bases from V and 2 bases from J; junction bases left unmatched: 8. The chain's CDR3 is CASRRQGRNTDTQYF. The CDR3 DNA follows: TGTGCCAGCAGGAGACAGGGAAGAAACACAGATACGCAGTATTTT.

This chain joins TRBV28 and TRBJ1-1, with D maybe TRBD1 (6 bases). Trimming left V 2 bases short and J 3 bases short, with 7 bases between. CDR3 length: 13 residues. The germline CDR1 and CDR2 sequences are MDHEN and SYDVKM. Here the CDR3 DNA reads TGTGCCAGCAGTTTAAGGGGGTACACTGAAGCTTTCTTT. Encoded protein: CASSLRGYTEAFF. Supplemented by reference TRBV28 and TRBJ1-1, the full variable domain reads DVKVTQSSRYLVKRTGEKVFLECVQDMDHENMFWYRQDPGLGLRLIYFSYDVKMKEKGDIPEGYSVSREKKERFSLILESASTNQTSMYLCASSLRGYTEAFFGQGTRLTVV.

This chain connects TRBV25-1 to TRBJ1-2; weak D call: TRBD1 (6 bases). Trimming removed 3 bases from V and 7 bases from J, with 15 bases in between. Germline V gene data show CDR1 as MGHDK and CDR2 as SYGVNS. The CDR3 is 14 residues long. For the CDR3, the DNA is TGTGCCAGCAGTGAGATTACAGGGACGTTTGGCTACACCTTC. Residues: CASSEITGTFGYTF.

The count of this clone is one. The rearrangement uses TRBV2 and TRBJ2-1; 12 bases map to TRBD2. The germline V gene has CDR1 SNHLY and CDR2 FYNNEI. The V gene end was trimmed by 6 bases and the J gene end by 4 bases; junction bases not matched to a gene: 4. The CDR3 is 15 amino acids. The CDR3 coding sequence is TGTGCCAGCAGAAGACTAGCGGGAGAGTACAATGAGCAGTTCTTC. Amino acid sequence: CASRRLAGEYNEQFF.

The V gene is TRBV13, the J gene TRBJ1-2; the match to TRBD1 covers 9 bases. Germline-derived CDR1 and CDR2 are PRHDT and FYEKMQ (reference sequence). CDR3 size: 14 residues. The V and J ends lost 5 bases and 6 bases, in that order; junction bases with no gene match: 7. The CDR3 region has the DNA TGTGCCAGCAGCCCGGGACAGGGAGGAGATGGCTACACCTTC. Translating it yields CASSPGQGGDGYTF.

The V gene is TRBV30, the J gene TRBJ2-6; tentatively, D is TRBD2 (6 bases). CDR1 is GTSNPN and CDR2 is SVGIG in the germline V gene (reference sequence). The germline V and J ends were trimmed by 3 bases and 4 bases, with 13 bases remaining between them. The CDR3 length is 15 residues. CDR3: CAWRGLAGGANVLTF. The CDR3 region has the DNA TGTGCCTGGAGAGGCCTGGCGGGGGGGGCCAACGTCCTGACTTTC.

The V and J genes are TRBV28 and TRBJ1-1; perhaps TRBD1 as D (5 bases). V was clipped by 5 bases and J by 4 bases, with 11 bases between them. CDR3 size: 13 residues. Germline V gives CDR1 MDHEN, CDR2 SYDVKM. CDR3 protein: CASSVGTGTEAFF. The DNA for the CDR3 is TGTGCCAGCAGTGTGGGGACGGGCACTGAAGCTTTCTTT.

The V call is TRBV10-3, the J call TRBJ2-3; 8 bases agree with TRBD1. Trimming took 7 bases from V and 4 from J; bases not matched to a gene: 7. The CDR3 covers 14 residues. Germline V gene data show CDR1 as ENHRY and CDR2 as SYGVKD. The CDR3 bases are TGTGCCATCAAACCCGACAGGGGCGCAGATACGCAGTATTTT. Encoded protein: CAIKPDRGADTQYF.

The rearrangement joins TRBV29-1 to TRBJ2-3; 7 bases are a match to TRBD2. V shed 3 bases, J shed 0 bases, and the junction held 3 bases outside the gene matches. Germline loops: CDR1 SQVTM, CDR2 ANQGSEA. There are 14 residues in the CDR3. CDR3 bases: TGCAGCGTTGAGGAGCGGGGTAGCACAGATACGCAGTATTTT. Translated: CSVEERGSTDTQYF.

The V and J genes are TRBV18 and TRBJ1-2; the D gene is possibly TRBD1 (5 bases). V dropped 3 bases and J dropped 2 bases, with 16 bases sitting between them. Germline V lookup: CDR1 KGHSH, CDR2 LQKENI. The CDR3 consists of 16 residues. The CDR3 coding sequence is TGTGCCAGCTCACCCGGCCTTGGGACGGCCAACTATGGCTACACCTTC. Translated: CASSPGLGTANYGYTF.

The chain uses TRBV5-1 and TRBJ2-3; a possible D gene is TRBD2 (5 bases). Trimming took off 1 base at V and 0 bases at J, with 27 bases between the two ends. Looked up from germline, CDR1 is SGHRS and CDR2 is YFSETQ. The CDR3 runs to 21 residues. DNA of the CDR3: TGCGCCAGCAGCTTGCCCCATCCCACCAGCGGAGAAACCTCTAGCACAGATACGCAGTATTTT. This codes for CASSLPHPTSGETSSTDTQYF.